One sample yielded the 19 T cell receptor beta chains listed below, sequenced in a study of regulatory T cells in long-lasting Graves disease. The time point was: newly diagnosed GD, antithyroid drugs for less than 3 months. The TCR library was prepared using RNA isolated from PBMCs. Through Arm-PCR of CDR3 regions and iRepertoire HTBI primers, TCR beta libraries were built. TCRdb processed the multiplex PCR reads anew with MiXCR; each CDR3 protein has one entry. This sample has a few hundred thousand distinct CDR3 sequences, with roughly 19% found just once. The same data also went into a second study, on T cells in Graves' hyperthyroidism and ophthalmopathy.

Specimen: peripheral blood mononuclear cells (PBMCs), collected at new diagnosis, from a patient treated with antithyroid drugs. Receptors were obtained from a woman aged 25 to 39 with Graves disease.

V gene TRBV5-6 combines with J gene TRBJ1-5; D is undetermined. With 4 bases removed from V and 4 bases from J, the gap between germline ends came to 21 bases. The CDR3 covers 17 residues. Germline CDR1 is SGHDT and CDR2 is YYEEEE. The CDR3 nucleotides read TGTGCCAGCAGCCGAATCCGGCTTAAAGGAGTAAATCAGCCCCAGCATTTT. Residues: CASSRIRLKGVNQPQHF.

This clonotype was seen repeatedly, ten times or more. The CDR3 DNA sequence: TGTGCCAGCAGTGACACTACGGGGCACTCCTACGAGCAGTACTTC. Translating gives CASSDTTGHSYEQYF. The chain joins TRBV6-4 to TRBJ2-7, with D perhaps given as TRBD1 or TRBD2 (5 bases each). The CDR3 spans 15 residues. The V gene lost 2 bases and the J gene lost 0 bases, with 11 bases spanning the gap. Germline V gene sequence: CDR1 MRHNA, CDR2 SNTAGT.

V is TRBV4-1 and J is TRBJ1-3, with 8 nucleotides matching TRBD1. Unmatched junction bases numbered 4, after V lost 3 bases and J lost 0 bases. This CDR3 has 16 amino acids. Germline V gene lookup returns CDR1 MGHRA and CDR2 YSYEKL. The CDR3 nucleotides are TGCGCCAGCAGCCAGAGGACAGGGAACTCTGGAAACACCATATATTTT. As protein: CASSQRTGNSGNTIYF.

This clonotype was seen many times. The chain has TRBV10-3 and TRBJ1-5; D perhaps matches TRBD1 (5 bases). The V and J ends lost 2 bases and 0 bases respectively, with 8 bases between them. The CDR3 loop spans 15 amino acids. Germline V gene data show CDR1 as ENHRY and CDR2 as SYGVKD. The CDR3 loop is CAISEGGNSNQPQHF. Written as DNA, the CDR3 is TGTGCCATCAGTGAGGGGGGGAATAGCAATCAGCCCCAGCATTTT.

The J gene is TRBJ2-2, the V gene TRBV6-2 or TRBV6-3; TRBD1 aligns across 8 bases. This CDR3 has 15 residues. Germline assignment: CDR1 MNHEY and CDR2 SVGEGT. Trimming at V came to 6 bases and at J to 2 bases, leaving 5 bases not matched to a gene. In DNA, the CDR3 is TGTGCCAGCAGCCACGGACAGGGTAACACCGGGGAGCTGTTTTTT. Encoded protein: CASSHGQGNTGELFF.

A few counts support this clonotype. This may be a read error, as it is one base from a much larger clone. V usage is TRBV14 and J usage is TRBJ1-4; D perhaps matches TRBD1 (5 bases). Germline V lookup: CDR1 SGHDN, CDR2 FVKESK. With 1 base removed from V and 4 bases from J, the gap between germline ends came to 13 bases. The CDR3 is 16 residues long. The DNA for the CDR3 is TGTGCCAGCAGCCAAGTGTGGGACGGGGGTAATGAAAAACTGTTTTTT. Encoded protein: CASSQVWDGGNEKLFF.

Many counts were recorded for this clonotype. V is TRBV2 and J is TRBJ1-1; D is possibly TRBD1 (5 bases). The V gene's germline CDR1 is SNHLY and CDR2 FYNNEI. The CDR3 runs 12 residues. Between the trimmed V and J ends, which lost 8 bases and 8 bases, there was a span of 15 bases. CDR3 DNA: TGTGCCAGCCGGGGGGACCTCAGGGAAGCTTTCTTT. This codes for CASRGDLREAFF.

This clonotype was recorded a few times. This may come from a read error, since a much larger clone is one base off. The V gene is TRBV20-1, the J gene TRBJ2-3; 11 nucleotides line up with TRBD2. V lost 1 base and J lost 1; bases outside the gene matches: 1. Germline-derived CDR1 and CDR2 are DFQATT and SNEGSKA (reference sequence). This CDR3 has 15 residues. The CDR3 sequence is CSARGTSGCTDTQYF. The CDR3 region has the DNA TGCAGTGCTAGAGGGACTAGCGGGTGCACAGATACGCAGTATTTT.

This clonotype has at least ten counts. The CDR3 DNA sequence: TGTGCCAGCAGTGCCAAGGACGGCGCTTCCTACGAGCAGTACTTC. It codes for CASSAKDGASYEQYF. V gene TRBV2 combines with J gene TRBJ2-7; D remains unclear. Germline loops: CDR1 SNHLY, CDR2 FYNNEI. The ends were cut back, 4 bases at V and 1 base at J, with 14 bases in the middle. The CDR3 contains 15 residues.

The rearrangement links TRBV7-9 to TRBJ2-7, with 13 positions matching TRBD2. CDR1 and CDR2 (germline): SEHNR, FQNEAQ (reference sequence). The CDR3 sequence is 17 residues long. Trimming cost V 5 bases and J 6 bases; bases outside gene matches: 13. As DNA, the CDR3 is TGTGCCAGCAGCGCCATCCCTGGGACTAGCGGGGTCGGCGAGCAGTACTTC. Protein sequence: CASSAIPGTSGVGEQYF.

This clonotype has at least ten counts. The V and J genes are TRBV4-2 and TRBJ2-3; D gene uncertain. Germline V gene lookup returns CDR1 LGHNA and CDR2 YNFKEQ. Trimming pared 0 bases from V and 6 bases from J, leaving 10 bases between. CDR3 size: 14 residues. The CDR3, as DNA: TGTGCCAGCAGCCAAGATAGGACCGCGGATACGCAGTATTTT. This sequence encodes CASSQDRTADTQYF.

This clonotype occurred many times. The chain recombines TRBV6-1 with TRBJ1-1; 11 bases match TRBD1. Per the germline V gene, CDR1 is MNHNS and CDR2 is SASEGT. The CDR3 loop spans 17 amino acids. V dropped 7 bases and J dropped 1; count of bases not matched to a gene: 11. The CDR3 spells CASMDRGRLETNTEAFF. The CDR3 DNA reads as TGTGCCAGCATGGACAGGGGGCGATTGGAGACGAACACTGAAGCTTTCTTT.

This clonotype was seen many times. The chain is built from TRBV11-2 and TRBJ2-1; 9 bases line up with TRBD2. V lost 5 bases, J lost 10 bases, and 15 bases stayed unmatched. This CDR3 has 16 amino acids. Germline CDR1 SGHAT, CDR2 FQNNGV. The CDR3 region is CASSPTRSGLAGEQFF. Written as DNA, the CDR3 is TGTGCCAGCAGCCCGACGCGTTCGGGCCTAGCGGGAGAGCAGTTCTTC.

The J gene is TRBJ1-3, the V gene TRBV28, with a possible D match to TRBD1 (6 bases). Germline V gene sequence: CDR1 MDHEN, CDR2 SYDVKM. This CDR3 spans 14 amino acids. V lost 4 bases, J lost 4 bases, and 11 bases lay in between. The CDR3 region has the DNA TGTGCCAGCAGTTCCCCAGGACAGGGAAACACCATATATTTT. Amino acid sequence: CASSSPGQGNTIYF.

This clonotype was observed many times. The chain joins TRBV19 to TRBJ2-2, with 7 nucleotides matching TRBD2. Trimming cost V 2 bases and J 4 bases; bases outside gene matches: 7. The germline V gene has CDR1 LNHDA and CDR2 SQIVND (reference sequence). CDR3 length: 16 amino acids. The CDR3 DNA sequence: TGTGCCAGTAGTATAAGCACTAGCGTACCCACCGGGGAGCTGTTTTTT. As protein: CASSISTSVPTGELFF.

There are many counts of this clonotype. This sequence joins TRBV5-5 and TRBJ2-3; tentative D call: TRBD2 (6 bases). This CDR3 comprises 15 residues. The germline V gene has CDR1 SGHKS and CDR2 YYEKEE (reference sequence). V lost 4 bases, J lost 4 bases, and 16 bases lay in between. CDR3 sequence reads: CASSPRGGWADTQYF. The CDR3 DNA follows: TGTGCCAGCAGCCCGAGGGGAGGATGGGCAGATACGCAGTATTTT.

This clonotype was picked up a small number of times. The rearrangement uses TRBV24-1 and TRBJ2-4, with TRBD1 identical over 10 bases. Looked up from germline, CDR1 is KGHDR and CDR2 is SFDVKD. The CDR3 consists of 16 residues. The V gene end was trimmed by 4 bases and the J gene end by 4 bases; junction bases not matched to a gene: 6. The CDR3 coding sequence is TGTGCCACCAGTGAGTCAAGGACAGGGGGAAAAAACATTCAGTACTTC. The encoded protein is CATSESRTGGKNIQYF.

This clonotype was found a few times. This chain links TRBV6-1 with TRBJ2-1; unclear D gene. The length of the CDR3 is 15 residues. The V gene lost 5 bases and the J gene lost 2 bases, with 13 bases spanning the gap. Germline V gene data show CDR1 as MNHNS and CDR2 as SASEGT. The CDR3 loop reads CASSPLAVPYNEQFF. The CDR3 region has the DNA TGTGCCAGCAGTCCCTTAGCCGTACCCTACAATGAGCAGTTCTTC.

The table lists this clonotype with many counts. One end of the junction does not line up with germline, which may come from a read error. This chain connects TRBV25-1 to TRBJ1-2; weak D call: TRBD1 (5 bases). This CDR3 is built from 14 residues. Germline-derived CDR1 and CDR2 are MGHDK and SYGVNS. CDR3 in amino acids: CASSESSGTYDYTF. The CDR3 coding sequence is TGTGCCAGCAGTGAATCCTCAGGGACCTATGACTACACCTTC.